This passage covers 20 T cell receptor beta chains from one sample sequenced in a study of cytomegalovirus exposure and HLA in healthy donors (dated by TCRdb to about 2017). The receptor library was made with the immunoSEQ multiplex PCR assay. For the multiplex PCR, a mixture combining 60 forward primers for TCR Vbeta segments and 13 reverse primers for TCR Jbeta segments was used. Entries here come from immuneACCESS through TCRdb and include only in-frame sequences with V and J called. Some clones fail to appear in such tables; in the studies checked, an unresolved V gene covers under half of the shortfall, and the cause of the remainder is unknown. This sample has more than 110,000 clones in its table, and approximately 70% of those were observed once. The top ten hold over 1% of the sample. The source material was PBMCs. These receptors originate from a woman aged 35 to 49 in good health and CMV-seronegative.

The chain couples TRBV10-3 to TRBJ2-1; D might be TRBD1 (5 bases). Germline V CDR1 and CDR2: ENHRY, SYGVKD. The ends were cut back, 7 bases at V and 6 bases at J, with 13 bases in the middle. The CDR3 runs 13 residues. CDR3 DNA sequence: TGTGCCATCACTCAGGGTTCCCCCAATGAGCAGTTCTTC. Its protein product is CAITQGSPNEQFF.

DNA of the CDR3: TGTGCCACCAGCAGAGAAATTCCCTTTAGCGGAGAACACAATGAGCAGTTCTTC. This translates into CATSREIPFSGEHNEQFF. The rearrangement joins TRBV15 to TRBJ2-1; tentative D call: TRBD2 (6 bases). The germline CDR1 and CDR2 sequences are LNHNV and YYDKDF (reference sequence). Trimming took off 0 bases at V and 5 bases at J, with 20 bases between the two ends. The CDR3 is made up of 18 amino acids.

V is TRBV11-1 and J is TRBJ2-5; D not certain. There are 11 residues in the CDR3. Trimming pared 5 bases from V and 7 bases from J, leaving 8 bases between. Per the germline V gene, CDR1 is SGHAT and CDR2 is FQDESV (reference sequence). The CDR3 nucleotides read TGTGCCAGCAGCACGCGCCGGACCCAGTACTTC. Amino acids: CASSTRRTQYF.

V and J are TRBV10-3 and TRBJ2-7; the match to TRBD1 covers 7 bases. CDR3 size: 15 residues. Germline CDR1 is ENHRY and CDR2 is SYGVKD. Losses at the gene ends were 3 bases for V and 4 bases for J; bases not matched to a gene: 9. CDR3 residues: CAISDPDRTGYEQYF. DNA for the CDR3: TGTGCCATCAGTGACCCGGACAGGACGGGATACGAGCAGTACTTC.

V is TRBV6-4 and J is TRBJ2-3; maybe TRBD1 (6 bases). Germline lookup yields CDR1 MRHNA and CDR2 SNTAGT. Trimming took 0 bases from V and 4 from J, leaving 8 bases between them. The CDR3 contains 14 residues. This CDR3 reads CASSDSPGADTQYF. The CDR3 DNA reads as TGTGCCAGCAGTGACTCCCCAGGGGCAGATACGCAGTATTTT.

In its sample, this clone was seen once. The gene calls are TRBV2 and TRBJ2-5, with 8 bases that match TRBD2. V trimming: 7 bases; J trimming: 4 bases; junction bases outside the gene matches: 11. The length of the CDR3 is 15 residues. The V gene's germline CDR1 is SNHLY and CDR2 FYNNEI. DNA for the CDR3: TGTGCCAGCACGGGAGGGGGGGGCAAGGGAGAGACCCAGTACTTC. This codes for CASTGGGGKGETQYF.

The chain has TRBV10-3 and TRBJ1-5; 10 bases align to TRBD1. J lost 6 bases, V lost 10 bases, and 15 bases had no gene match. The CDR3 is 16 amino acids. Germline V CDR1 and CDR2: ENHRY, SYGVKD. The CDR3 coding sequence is TGTGCCACCCGCCCGACAGGGGGCGGCCAGGGTCAGCCCCAGCATTTT. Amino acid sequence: CATRPTGGGQGQPQHF.

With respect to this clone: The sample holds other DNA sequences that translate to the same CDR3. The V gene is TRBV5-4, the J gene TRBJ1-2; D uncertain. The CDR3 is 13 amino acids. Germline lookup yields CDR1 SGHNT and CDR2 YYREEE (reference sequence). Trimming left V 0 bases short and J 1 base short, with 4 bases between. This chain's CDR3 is CASSLDSNYGYTF. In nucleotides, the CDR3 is TGTGCCAGCAGCTTGGACAGTAACTATGGCTACACCTTC.

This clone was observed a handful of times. For the CDR3, the DNA is TGTGCCAGCACTCGGACAGAGAACACTGAAGCTTTCTTT. Translating gives CASTRTENTEAFF. This chain connects TRBV2 to TRBJ1-1; possibly TRBD1 for D (6 bases). CDR3 length: 13 residues. Deletions cut 7 bases from V and 1 base from J, with 10 bases between. Germline CDR1 reads SNHLY; CDR2 reads FYNNEI. The full variable domain, in which reference TRBV2 and TRBJ1-1 provide the parts outside the CDR3, is EPEVTQTPSHQVTQMGQEVILRCVPISNHLYFYWYRQILGQKVEFLVSFYNNEISEKSEIFDDQFSVERPDGSNFTLKIRSTKLEDSAMYFCASTRTENTEAFFGQGTRLTVV.

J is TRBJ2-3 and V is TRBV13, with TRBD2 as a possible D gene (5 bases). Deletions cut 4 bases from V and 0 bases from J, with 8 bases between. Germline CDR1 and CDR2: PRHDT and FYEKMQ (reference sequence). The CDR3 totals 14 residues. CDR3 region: CASSSVASTDTQYF. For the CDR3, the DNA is TGTGCCAGCAGCTCGGTAGCGAGCACAGATACGCAGTATTTT.

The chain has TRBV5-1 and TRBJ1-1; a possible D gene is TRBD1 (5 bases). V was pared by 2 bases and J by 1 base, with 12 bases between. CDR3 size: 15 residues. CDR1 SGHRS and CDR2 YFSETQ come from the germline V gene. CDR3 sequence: CASSFAQGSNTEAFF. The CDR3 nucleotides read TGCGCCAGCAGCTTCGCGCAGGGTTCGAACACTGAAGCTTTCTTT. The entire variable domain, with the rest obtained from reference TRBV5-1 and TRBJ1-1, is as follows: KAGVTQTPRYLIKTRGQQVTLSCSPISGHRSVSWYQQTPGQGLQFLFEYFSETQRNKGNFPGRFSGRQFSNSRSEMNVSTLELGDSALYLCASSFAQGSNTEAFFGQGTRLTVV.

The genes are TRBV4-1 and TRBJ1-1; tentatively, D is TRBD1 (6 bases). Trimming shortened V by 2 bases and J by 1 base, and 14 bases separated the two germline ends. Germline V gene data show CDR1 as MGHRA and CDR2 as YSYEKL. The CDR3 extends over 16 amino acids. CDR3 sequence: CASSQSVTGSNTEAFF. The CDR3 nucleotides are TGCGCCAGCAGCCAATCGGTGACAGGTTCGAACACTGAAGCTTTCTTT.

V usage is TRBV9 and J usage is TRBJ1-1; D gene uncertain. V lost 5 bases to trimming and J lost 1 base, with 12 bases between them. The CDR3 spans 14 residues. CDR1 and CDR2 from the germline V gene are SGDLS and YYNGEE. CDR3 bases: TGTGCCAGCAGGCCCCCGAGGGCGAACACTGAAGCTTTCTTT. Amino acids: CASRPPRANTEAFF.

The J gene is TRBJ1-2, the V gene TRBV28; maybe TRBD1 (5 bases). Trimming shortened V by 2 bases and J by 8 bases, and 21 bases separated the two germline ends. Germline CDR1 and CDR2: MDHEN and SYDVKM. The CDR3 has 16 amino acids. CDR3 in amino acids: CASSLKSVREFGGYTF. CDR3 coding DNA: TGTGCCAGCAGTTTAAAAAGTGTCAGGGAATTCGGGGGCTACACCTTC.

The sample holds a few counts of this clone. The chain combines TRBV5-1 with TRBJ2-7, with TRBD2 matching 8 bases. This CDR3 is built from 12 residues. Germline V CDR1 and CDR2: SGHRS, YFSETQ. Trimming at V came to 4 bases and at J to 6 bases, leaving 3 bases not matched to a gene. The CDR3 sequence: CASSPGGGEQYV. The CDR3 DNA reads TGCGCCAGCAGCCCGGGGGGGGGCGAGCAGTACGTC.

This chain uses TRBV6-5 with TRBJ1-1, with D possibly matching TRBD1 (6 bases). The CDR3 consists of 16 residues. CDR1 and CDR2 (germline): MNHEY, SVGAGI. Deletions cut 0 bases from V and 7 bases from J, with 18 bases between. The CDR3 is CASSYSVTGWVNEAFF. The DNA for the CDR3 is TGTGCCAGCAGTTACTCAGTGACAGGCTGGGTGAATGAAGCTTTCTTT.

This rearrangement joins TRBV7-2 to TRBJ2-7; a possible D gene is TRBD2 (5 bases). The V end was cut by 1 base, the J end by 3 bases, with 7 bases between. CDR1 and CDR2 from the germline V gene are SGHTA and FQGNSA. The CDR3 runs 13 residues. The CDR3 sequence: CASSLEAGYEQYV. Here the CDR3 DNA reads TGTGCCAGCAGCTTAGAGGCGGGCTACGAGCAGTACGTC.

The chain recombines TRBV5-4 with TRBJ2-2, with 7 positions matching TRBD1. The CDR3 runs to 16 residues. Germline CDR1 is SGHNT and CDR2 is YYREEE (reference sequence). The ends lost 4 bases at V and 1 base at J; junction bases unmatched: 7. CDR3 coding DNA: TGTGCCAGCAGCCGACAGGGTTCGGGGAACACCGGGGAGCTGTTTTTT. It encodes CASSRQGSGNTGELFF.

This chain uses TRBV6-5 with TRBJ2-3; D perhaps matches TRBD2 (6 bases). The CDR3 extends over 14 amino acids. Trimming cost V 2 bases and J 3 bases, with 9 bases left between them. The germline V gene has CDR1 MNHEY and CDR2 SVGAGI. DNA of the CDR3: TGTGCCAGCAGTTACCTACGGGGGACAGATACGCAGTATTTT. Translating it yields CASSYLRGTDTQYF.

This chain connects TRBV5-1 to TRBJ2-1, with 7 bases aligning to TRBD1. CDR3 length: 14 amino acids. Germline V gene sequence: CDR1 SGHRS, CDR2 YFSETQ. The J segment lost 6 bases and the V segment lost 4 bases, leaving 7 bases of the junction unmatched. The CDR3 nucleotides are TGCGCCAGCAGCCTAGGGGGCCTACCCAATGAGCAGTTCTTC. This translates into CASSLGGLPNEQFF.